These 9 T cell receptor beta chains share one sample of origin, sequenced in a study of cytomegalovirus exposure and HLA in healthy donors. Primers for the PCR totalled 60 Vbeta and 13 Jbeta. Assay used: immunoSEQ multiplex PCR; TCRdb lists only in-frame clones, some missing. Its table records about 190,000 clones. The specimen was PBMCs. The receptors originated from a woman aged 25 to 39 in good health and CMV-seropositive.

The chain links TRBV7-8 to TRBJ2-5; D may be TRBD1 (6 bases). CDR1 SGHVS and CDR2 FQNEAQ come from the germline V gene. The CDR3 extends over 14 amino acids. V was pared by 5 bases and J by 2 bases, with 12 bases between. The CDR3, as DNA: TGTGCCAGCAGCCACCAGACAGGACAAGAGACCCAGTACTTC. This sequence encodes CASSHQTGQETQYF. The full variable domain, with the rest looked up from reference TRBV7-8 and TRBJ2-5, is GAGVSQSPRYKVAKRGQDVALRCDPISGHVSLFWYQQALGQGPEFLTYFQNEAQLDKSGLPSDRFFAERPEGSVSTLKIQRTQQEDSAVYLCASSHQTGQETQYFGPGTRLLVL.

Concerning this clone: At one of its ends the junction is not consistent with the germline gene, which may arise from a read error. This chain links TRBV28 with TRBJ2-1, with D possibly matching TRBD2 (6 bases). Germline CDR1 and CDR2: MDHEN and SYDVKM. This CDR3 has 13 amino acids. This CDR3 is CASSWGLYTEQFF. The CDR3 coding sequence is TGTGCCAGCAGTTGGGGACTTTACACTGAGCAGTTCTTC.

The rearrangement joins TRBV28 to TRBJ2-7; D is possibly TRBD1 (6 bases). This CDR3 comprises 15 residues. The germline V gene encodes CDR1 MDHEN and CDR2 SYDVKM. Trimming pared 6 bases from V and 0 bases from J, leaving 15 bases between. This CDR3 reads CASSIYRVPSYEQYF. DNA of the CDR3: TGTGCCAGCAGCATATACAGGGTGCCCTCCTACGAGCAGTACTTC.

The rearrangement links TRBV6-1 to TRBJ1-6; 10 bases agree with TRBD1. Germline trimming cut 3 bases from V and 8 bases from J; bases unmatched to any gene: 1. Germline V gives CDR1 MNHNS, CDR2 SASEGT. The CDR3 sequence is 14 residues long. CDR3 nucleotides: TGTGCCAGCAGTGAGGGACAGGGGTATTCACCCCTCCACTTT. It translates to CASSEGQGYSPLHF.

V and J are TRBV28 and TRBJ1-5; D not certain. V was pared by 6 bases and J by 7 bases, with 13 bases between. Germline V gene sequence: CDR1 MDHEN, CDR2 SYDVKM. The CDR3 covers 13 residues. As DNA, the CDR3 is TGTGCCAGCAGGCCCCTAAGTCTCCAGCCCCAGCATTTT. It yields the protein CASRPLSLQPQHF.

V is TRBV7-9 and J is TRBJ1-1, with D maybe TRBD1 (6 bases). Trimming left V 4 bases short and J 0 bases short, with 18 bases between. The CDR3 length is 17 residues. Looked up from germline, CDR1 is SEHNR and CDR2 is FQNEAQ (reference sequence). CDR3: CASSSPGQNALNTEAFF. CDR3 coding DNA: TGTGCCAGCAGCTCCCCTGGACAGAACGCCTTGAACACTGAAGCTTTCTTT.

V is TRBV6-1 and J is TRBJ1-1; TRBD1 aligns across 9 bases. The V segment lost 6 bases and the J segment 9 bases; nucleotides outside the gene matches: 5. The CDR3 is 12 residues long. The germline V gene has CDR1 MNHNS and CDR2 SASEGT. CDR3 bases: TGTGCCAGCAGGCCGACAGGGGGTAAAGCTTTCTTT. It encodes CASRPTGGKAFF.

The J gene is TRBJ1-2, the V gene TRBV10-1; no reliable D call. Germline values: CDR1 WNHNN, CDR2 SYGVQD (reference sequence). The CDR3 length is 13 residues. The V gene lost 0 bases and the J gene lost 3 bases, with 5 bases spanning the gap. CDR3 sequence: CASSESIHYGYTF. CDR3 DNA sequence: TGCGCCAGCAGTGAGTCCATTCACTATGGCTACACCTTC.

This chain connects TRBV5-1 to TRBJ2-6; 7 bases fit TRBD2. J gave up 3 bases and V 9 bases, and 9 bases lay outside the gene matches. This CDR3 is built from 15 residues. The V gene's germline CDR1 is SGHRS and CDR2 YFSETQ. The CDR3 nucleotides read TGCGCCATCCCGGCAGGGAGGGATGGGGCCAACGTCCTGACTTTC. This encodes CAIPAGRDGANVLTF. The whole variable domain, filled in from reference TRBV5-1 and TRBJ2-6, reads KAGVTQTPRYLIKTRGQQVTLSCSPISGHRSVSWYQQTPGQGLQFLFEYFSETQRNKGNFPGRFSGRQFSNSRSEMNVSTLELGDSALYLCAIPAGRDGANVLTFGAGSRLTVL.